The entry below describes one T cell receptor (beta chain). The sample originates from a study of preoperative IRX-2 immunotherapy in early breast cancer. CDR1 and CDR2 from the germline V gene are LNHDA and SQIVND (reference sequence). Trimming pared 3 bases from V and 4 bases from J, leaving 6 bases between. CDR3 length: 12 amino acids. Generated by immunoSEQ multiplex PCR, the TCRdb table keeps only in-frame clones and is missing some. The data contain about 98,000 clones, about nine tenths of them singletons. Treatment reported: preoperative locoregional IRX-2 cytokine immunotherapy. The sequence was collected from a human donor with breast cancer. The specimen comprised tumor tissue, sampled after IRX-2 immunotherapy. The rearrangement uses TRBV19 and TRBJ1-1, with D maybe TRBD1 (5 bases). The CDR3 loop reads CASSIGATEAFF. The CDR3 DNA sequence: TGTGCCAGTAGTATCGGGGCCACTGAAGCTTTCTTT. The complete variable domain, with remaining parts taken from reference TRBV19 and TRBJ1-1, reads DGGITQSPKYLFRKEGQNVTLSCEQNLNHDAMYWYRQDPGQGLRLIYYSQIVNDFQKGDIAEGYSVSREKKESFPLTVTSAQKNPTAFYLCASSIGATEAFFGQGTRLTVV.